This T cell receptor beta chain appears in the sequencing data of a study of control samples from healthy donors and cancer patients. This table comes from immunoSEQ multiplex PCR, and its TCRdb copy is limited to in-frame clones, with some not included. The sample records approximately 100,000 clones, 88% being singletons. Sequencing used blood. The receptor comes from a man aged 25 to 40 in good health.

The CDR3 nucleotides read TGTGCAAGTCGCTTTAGGTCCCCTCAGGGGGGGCCTGGAAACACCATATATTTT. Amino acids: CASRFRSPQGGPGNTIYF. The chain has TRBV12-2 and TRBJ1-3. TRBV12-2 is a recognized pseudogene. This CDR3 has 18 residues.